This T cell receptor beta chain is drawn from a study of blood T cell repertoires in COVID-19. Study information: COVID-19 samples, acute and convalescent, were from the United States, Italy and Spain. PBMCs, B-cell-depleted T cells, or T cells were the source of the cDNA or gDNA that made up the material.

This clone was detected only once. How the authors handled the data: Amplification with reference gene primers provided the estimates of nucleated cell counts. Assay: immunoSEQ multiplex PCR; the TCRdb copy retains only in-frame clones and omits some. That table supplies the V and J calls and clone size; D and trimming were determined from the DNA. The sample includes 190,000 or so clones, more than 70% of them seen just once. V was pared by 5 bases and J by 4 bases, with 11 bases between. In germline, CDR1 is SGHVS, CDR2 FNYEAQ. The CDR3 extends over 13 amino acids. This TCR was recovered from a man aged 45-65 years with active or convalescent COVID-19. V usage is TRBV7-6 and J usage is TRBJ1-2; D call uncertain. The sample consisted of peripheral blood. CDR3 sequence reads: CASSVTDGYGYTF. As DNA, the CDR3 is TGTGCCAGCAGCGTAACAGACGGCTATGGCTACACCTTC. The full variable domain, in which reference TRBV7-6 and TRBJ1-2 provide the parts outside the CDR3, is GAGVSQSPRYKVTKRGQDVALRCDPISGHVSLYWYRQALGQGPEFLTYFNYEAQQDKSGLPNDRFSAERPEGSISTLTIQRTEQRDSAMYRCASSVTDGYGYTFGSGTRLTVV.